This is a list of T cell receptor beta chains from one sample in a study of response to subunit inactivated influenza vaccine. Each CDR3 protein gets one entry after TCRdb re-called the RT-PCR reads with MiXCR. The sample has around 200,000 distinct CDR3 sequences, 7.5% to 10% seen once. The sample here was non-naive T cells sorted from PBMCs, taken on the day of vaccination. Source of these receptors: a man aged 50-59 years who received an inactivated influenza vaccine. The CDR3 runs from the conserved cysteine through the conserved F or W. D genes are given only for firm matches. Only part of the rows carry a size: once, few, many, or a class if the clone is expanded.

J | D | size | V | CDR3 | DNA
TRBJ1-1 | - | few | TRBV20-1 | CSARPIGRNTEAFF | TGCAGTGCTAGACCAATAGGGAGGAACACTGAAGCTTTCTTT
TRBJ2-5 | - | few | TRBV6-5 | CASSYTPGETQYF | TGTGCCAGCAGTTACACCCCGGGCGAGACCCAGTACTTC
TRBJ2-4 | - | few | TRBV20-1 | CSATDRLGNIQYF | TGCAGTGCTACTGACCGGTTAGGGAACATTCAGTACTTC
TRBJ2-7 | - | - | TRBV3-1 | CASSQGLRASSYEQYF | TGTGCCAGCAGCCAGGGTTTGCGGGCTAGCTCCTACGAGCAGTACTTC
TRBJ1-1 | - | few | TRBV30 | CAWSRPGRNTEAFF | TGTGCCTGGAGTAGGCCGGGGAGGAACACTGAAGCTTTCTTT
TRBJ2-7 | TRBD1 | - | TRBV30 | CAWSVGTGRYEQYF | TGTGCCTGGAGTGTGGGGACAGGCCGCTACGAGCAGTACTTC
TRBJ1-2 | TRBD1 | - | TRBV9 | CASSTRQGDGYTF | TGTGCCAGCAGCACCCGACAGGGTGATGGCTACACCTTC
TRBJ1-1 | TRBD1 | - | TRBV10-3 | CAIAPGQGNTEAFF | TGTGCCATCGCTCCGGGACAGGGGAACACTGAAGCTTTCTTT
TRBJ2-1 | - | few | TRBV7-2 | CASSLFSGNYNEQFF | TGTGCCAGCAGCTTATTCTCGGGTAACTACAATGAGCAGTTCTTC
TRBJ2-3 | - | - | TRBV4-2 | CASSPKTSSTDTQYF | TGTGCCAGCAGCCCCAAGACTAGTAGCACAGATACGCAGTATTTT
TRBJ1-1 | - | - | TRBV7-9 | CASSLVSGSGEAFF | TGTGCCAGCAGCTTAGTGTCGGGTTCGGGTGAAGCTTTCTTT
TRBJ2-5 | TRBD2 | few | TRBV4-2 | CASSRTLTSGGETQYF | TGTGCCAGCAGCCGCACCCTGACTAGCGGCGGGGAGACCCAGTACTTC
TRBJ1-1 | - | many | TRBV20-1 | CSASSSMNTEAFF | TGCAGTGCTAGCTCCTCAATGAACACTGAAGCTTTCTTT
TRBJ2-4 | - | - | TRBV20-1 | CSARKGQNIQYF | TGCAGTGCTAGAAAGGGTCAAAACATTCAGTACTTC